This is a list of T cell receptor beta chains from one sample in a study of glioma-infiltrating T cells. Each CDR3 protein gets one entry after TCRdb re-called the multiplex PCR reads with MiXCR. The sample has around 190,000 distinct CDR3 sequences; 30% to 40% are singletons. Sequences were obtained from glioma tissue, nonneoplastic brain tissue, or PBMCs (not recorded which). Receptors were obtained from a human donor with low-grade glioma or glioblastoma, undergoing nonglioma brain surgery, or in good health (not recorded which). Each CDR3 is given with its conserved first and last residue. The order of the fields is V gene, clone size, J gene, D gene, CDR3 protein, CDR3 DNA. A D gene is named only where the DNA matches it firmly. Rows may omit the clone size; those that give it use once, few, many or a size class.

v_gene: TRBV29-1
abundance: NA
j_gene: TRBJ2-3
d_gene: NA
CDR3aa: CSSWRTSTDTQYF
CDR3nt: TGCAGCTCCTGGCGGACTAGCACAGATACGCAGTATTTT

v_gene: TRBV18
abundance: NA
j_gene: TRBJ2-2
d_gene: NA
CDR3aa: CASSPGTPANTGELFF
CDR3nt: TGTGCCAGCTCACCAGGGACTCCCGCGAACACCGGGGAGCTGTTTTTT

v_gene: TRBV25-1
abundance: NA
j_gene: TRBJ2-5
d_gene: NA
CDR3aa: CASSEAASYYQEARYF
CDR3nt: TGTGCCAGCAGTGAAGCGGCTAGCTATTACCAAGAGGCCCGGTACTTC

v_gene: TRBV19
abundance: NA
j_gene: TRBJ2-3
d_gene: NA
CDR3aa: CASTGVRGSGATYTQYF
CDR3nt: TGTGCCAGTACGGGGGTCCGGGGATCGGGGGCCACATATACGCAGTATTTT

v_gene: TRBV3-1
abundance: few
j_gene: TRBJ2-3
d_gene: NA
CDR3aa: CASSQEGIPDTQYF
CDR3nt: TGTGCCAGCAGCCAAGAAGGAATCCCAGATACGCAGTATTTT

v_gene: TRBV10-3
abundance: many
j_gene: TRBJ1-3
d_gene: TRBD1
CDR3aa: CAISRQGAFGNTIYF
CDR3nt: TGTGCCATCAGCAGACAGGGGGCATTTGGAAACACCATATATTTT

v_gene: TRBV14
abundance: many
j_gene: TRBJ1-6
d_gene: NA
CDR3aa: CASSQDLAQGGNSPLHF
CDR3nt: TGTGCCAGCAGCCAAGATTTGGCCCAAGGTGGGAATTCACCCCTCCACTTT

v_gene: TRBV4-1
abundance: NA
j_gene: TRBJ2-5
d_gene: NA
CDR3aa: CASRQDWRQSQETEYF
CDR3nt: TGCGCCAGCAGACAAGATTGGCGACAGAGCCAAGAGACCGAGTACTTC

v_gene: TRBV30
abundance: NA
j_gene: TRBJ2-7
d_gene: NA
CDR3aa: CAWALDERGNEQYF
CDR3nt: TGTGCCTGGGCCCTGGATGAGCGTGGTAACGAGCAGTACTTC

v_gene: TRBV29-1
abundance: many
j_gene: TRBJ2-3
d_gene: TRBD1
CDR3aa: CSGRRGTDTQYF
CDR3nt: TGCAGCGGTCGCAGGGGGACAGATACGCAGTATTTT

v_gene: TRBV29-1
abundance: few
j_gene: TRBJ2-7
d_gene: TRBD2
CDR3aa: CSVGRTAGGDEQYF
CDR3nt: TGCAGCGTTGGGCGGACGGCGGGAGGGGACGAGCAGTACTTC

v_gene: TRBV20-1
abundance: many
j_gene: TRBJ2-5
d_gene: NA
CDR3aa: CSARAGTRREETQYF
CDR3nt: TGCAGTGCTAGAGCAGGGACCCGACGGGAAGAGACCCAGTACTTC

v_gene: TRBV7-2
abundance: many
j_gene: TRBJ1-1
d_gene: NA
CDR3aa: CATGRNTEAFF
CDR3nt: TGTGCCACCGGCCGGAACACTGAAGCTTTCTTT

v_gene: TRBV15
abundance: NA
j_gene: TRBJ2-3
d_gene: TRBD1
CDR3aa: CATSSPGTGGDTQYF
CDR3nt: TGTGCCACCAGCAGCCCTGGGACAGGGGGCGATACGCAGTATTTT

v_gene: TRBV3-1
abundance: few
j_gene: TRBJ2-7
d_gene: TRBD2
CDR3aa: CASSPQIAGASYEQYF
CDR3nt: TGTGCCAGCAGCCCCCAGATAGCGGGAGCCTCCTACGAGCAGTACTTC

v_gene: TRBV5-1
abundance: NA
j_gene: TRBJ2-1
d_gene: NA
CDR3aa: CASSFGLDNEQFF
CDR3nt: TGCGCCAGCAGCTTTGGACTGGACAATGAGCAGTTCTTC

v_gene: TRBV6-1
abundance: NA
j_gene: TRBJ2-3
d_gene: NA
CDR3aa: CASSEAGGLDTQYF
CDR3nt: TGTGCCAGCAGTGAAGCGGGGGGTCTCGATACGCAGTATTTT

v_gene: TRBV28
abundance: many
j_gene: TRBJ1-5
d_gene: NA
CDR3aa: CASSPPPDNQPQHF
CDR3nt: TGTGCCAGCAGTCCCCCCCCGGACAATCAGCCCCAGCATTTT

v_gene: TRBV27
abundance: many
j_gene: TRBJ2-7
d_gene: TRBD2
CDR3aa: CASRELAGGGEQYF
CDR3nt: TGTGCCAGCAGGGAACTAGCGGGAGGCGGGGAGCAGTACTTC

v_gene: TRBV4-3
abundance: many
j_gene: TRBJ1-3
d_gene: NA
CDR3aa: CASSPNVGSGNTIYF
CDR3nt: TGCGCCAGCAGCCCTAACGTGGGGTCTGGAAACACCATATATTTT

v_gene: TRBV5-6
abundance: NA
j_gene: TRBJ1-2
d_gene: TRBD1
CDR3aa: CASSWGQRRTWYTF
CDR3nt: TGTGCCAGCAGCTGGGGACAGAGGAGGACCTGGTACACCTTC

v_gene: TRBV20-1
abundance: many
j_gene: TRBJ2-1
d_gene: TRBD2
CDR3aa: CSARDRSRGSSYNEQFF
CDR3nt: TGCAGTGCTAGAGATCGCTCCCGCGGGAGCTCCTACAATGAGCAGTTCTTC

v_gene: TRBV12-3/TRBV12-4
abundance: few
j_gene: TRBJ2-3
d_gene: TRBD2
CDR3aa: CASSLDSGSRTDTQYF
CDR3nt: TGTGCCAGCAGTTTGGATAGCGGGAGTCGCACAGATACGCAGTATTTT

v_gene: TRBV12-5
abundance: few
j_gene: TRBJ2-2
d_gene: TRBD2
CDR3aa: CASGLLAGGELFF
CDR3nt: TGTGCTAGTGGTTTGCTAGCGGGGGGGGAGCTGTTTTTT

v_gene: TRBV3-1
abundance: few
j_gene: TRBJ2-7
d_gene: TRBD2
CDR3aa: CASSQSLAGFRYEQYF
CDR3nt: TGTGCCAGCAGCCAATCACTAGCGGGATTCCGCTACGAGCAGTACTTC

v_gene: TRBV29-1
abundance: few
j_gene: TRBJ2-5
d_gene: NA
CDR3aa: CSAEVEAGRQETQYF
CDR3nt: TGCAGCGCCGAGGTGGAGGCAGGACGCCAAGAGACCCAGTACTTC